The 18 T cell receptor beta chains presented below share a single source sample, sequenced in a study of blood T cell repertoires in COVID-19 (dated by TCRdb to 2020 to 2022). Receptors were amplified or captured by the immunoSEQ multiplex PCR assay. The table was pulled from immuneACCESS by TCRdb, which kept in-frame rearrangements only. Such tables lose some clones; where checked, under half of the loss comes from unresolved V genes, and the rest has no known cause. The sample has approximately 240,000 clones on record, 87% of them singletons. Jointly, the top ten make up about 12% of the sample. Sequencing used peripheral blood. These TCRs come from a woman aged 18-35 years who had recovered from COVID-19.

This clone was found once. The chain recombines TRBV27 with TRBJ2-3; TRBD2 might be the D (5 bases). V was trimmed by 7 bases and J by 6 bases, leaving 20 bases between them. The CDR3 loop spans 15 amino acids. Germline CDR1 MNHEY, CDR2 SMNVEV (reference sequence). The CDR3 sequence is CASIPLAGIHDTQYF. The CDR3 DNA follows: TGTGCCAGCATACCGCTAGCCGGCATCCATGATACGCAGTATTTT.

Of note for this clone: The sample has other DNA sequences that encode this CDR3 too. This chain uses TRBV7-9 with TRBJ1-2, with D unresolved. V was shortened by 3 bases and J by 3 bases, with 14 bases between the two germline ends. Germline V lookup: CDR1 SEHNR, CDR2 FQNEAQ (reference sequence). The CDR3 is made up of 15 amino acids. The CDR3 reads CASSLGVGQDYGYTF. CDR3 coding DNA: TGTGCCAGCAGCTTGGGCGTCGGCCAGGACTATGGCTACACCTTC. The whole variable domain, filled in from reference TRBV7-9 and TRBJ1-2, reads DTGVSQNPRHKITKRGQNVTFRCDPISEHNRLYWYRQTLGQGPEFLTYFQNEAQLEKSRLLSDRFSAERPKGSFSTLEIQRTEQGDSAMYLCASSLGVGQDYGYTFGSGTRLTVV.

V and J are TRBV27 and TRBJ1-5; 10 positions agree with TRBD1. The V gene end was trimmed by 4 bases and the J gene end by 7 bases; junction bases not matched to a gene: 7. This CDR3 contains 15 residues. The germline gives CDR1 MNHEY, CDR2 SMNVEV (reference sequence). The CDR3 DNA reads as TGTGCCAGCAGTTCCCGGGACAGGGGTGCACAGCCCCAGCATTTT. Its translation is CASSSRDRGAQPQHF.

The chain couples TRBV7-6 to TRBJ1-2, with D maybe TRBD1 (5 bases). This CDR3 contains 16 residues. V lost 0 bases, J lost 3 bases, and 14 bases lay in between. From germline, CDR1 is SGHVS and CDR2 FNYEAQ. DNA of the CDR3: TGTGCCAGCAGCTTAGCCGGACATCAAGGGCACTATGGCTACACCTTC. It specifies CASSLAGHQGHYGYTF.

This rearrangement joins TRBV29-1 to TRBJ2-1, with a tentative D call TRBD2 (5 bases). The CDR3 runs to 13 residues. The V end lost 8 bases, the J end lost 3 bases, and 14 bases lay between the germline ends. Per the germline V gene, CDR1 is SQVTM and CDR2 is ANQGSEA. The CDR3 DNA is TGCAGCTACCAAGCGGATTTCTACAATGAGCAGTTCTTC. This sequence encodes CSYQADFYNEQFF.

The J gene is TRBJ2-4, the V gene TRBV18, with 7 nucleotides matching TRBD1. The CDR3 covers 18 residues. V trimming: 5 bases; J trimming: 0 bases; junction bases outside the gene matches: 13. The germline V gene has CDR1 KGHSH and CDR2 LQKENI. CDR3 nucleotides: TGTGCCAGCTCATCGACGCCGGGACAGAGACTAGCCAAAAACATTCAGTACTTC. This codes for CASSSTPGQRLAKNIQYF.

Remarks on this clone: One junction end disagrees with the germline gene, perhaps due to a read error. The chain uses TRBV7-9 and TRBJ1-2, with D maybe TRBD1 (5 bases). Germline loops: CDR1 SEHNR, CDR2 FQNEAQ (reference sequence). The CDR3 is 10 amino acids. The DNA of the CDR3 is TGCGCTGGGGGGGACTATGGCTACACCTTC. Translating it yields CAGGDYGYTF. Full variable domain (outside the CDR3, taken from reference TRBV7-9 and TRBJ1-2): DTGVSQNPRHKITKRGQNVTFRCDPISEHNRLYWYRQTLGQGPEFLTYFQNEAQLEKSRLLSDRFSAERPKGSFSTLEIQRTEQGDSAMYLCAGGDYGYTFGSGTRLTVV.

Here the CDR3 reads CASGSPDRTGEAFF. The CDR3 DNA reads as TGTGCTAGTGGCTCCCCCGATCGGACAGGAGAAGCTTTCTTT. The chain links TRBV12-5 to TRBJ1-1; 7 bases match TRBD1. Trimming removed 6 bases from V and 8 bases from J; junction bases left unmatched: 12. Looked up from germline, CDR1 is LGHNT and CDR2 is FRNRAP. This CDR3 is built from 14 residues.

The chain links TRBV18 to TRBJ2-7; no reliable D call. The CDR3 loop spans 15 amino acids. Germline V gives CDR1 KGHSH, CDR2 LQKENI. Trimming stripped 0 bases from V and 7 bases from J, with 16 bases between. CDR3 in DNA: TGTGCCAGCTCACCACCGCAGCCTCGAGCGCGGGAGCAGTACTTC. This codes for CASSPPQPRAREQYF.

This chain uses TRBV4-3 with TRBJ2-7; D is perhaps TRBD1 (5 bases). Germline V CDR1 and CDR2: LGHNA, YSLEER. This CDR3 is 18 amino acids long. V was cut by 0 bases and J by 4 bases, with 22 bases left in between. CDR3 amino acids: CASSQDEYGVGAKYEQYF. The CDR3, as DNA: TGCGCCAGCAGCCAAGATGAATATGGCGTTGGGGCTAAATACGAGCAGTACTTC.

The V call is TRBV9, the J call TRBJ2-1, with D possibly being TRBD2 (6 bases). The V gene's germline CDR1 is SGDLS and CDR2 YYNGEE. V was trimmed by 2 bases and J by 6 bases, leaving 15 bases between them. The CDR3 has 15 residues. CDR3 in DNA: TGTGCCAGCAGCGTTGGTGCGGGAATGGGCAATGAGCAGTTCTTC. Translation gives CASSVGAGMGNEQFF.

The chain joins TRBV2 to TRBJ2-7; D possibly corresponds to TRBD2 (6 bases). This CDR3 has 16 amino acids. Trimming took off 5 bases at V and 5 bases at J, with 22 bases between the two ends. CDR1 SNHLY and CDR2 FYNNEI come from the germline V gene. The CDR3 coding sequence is TGTGCCAGCAGTTTACCGGGGCCCAGGAGGGCCCACGAGCAGTACTTC. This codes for CASSLPGPRRAHEQYF.

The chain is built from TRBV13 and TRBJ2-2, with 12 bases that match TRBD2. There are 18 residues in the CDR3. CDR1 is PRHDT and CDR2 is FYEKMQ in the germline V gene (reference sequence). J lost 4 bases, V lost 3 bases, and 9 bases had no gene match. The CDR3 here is CASSFWLAGGPFTGELFF. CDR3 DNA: TGTGCCAGCAGCTTCTGGCTAGCGGGAGGGCCGTTCACCGGGGAGCTGTTTTTT.

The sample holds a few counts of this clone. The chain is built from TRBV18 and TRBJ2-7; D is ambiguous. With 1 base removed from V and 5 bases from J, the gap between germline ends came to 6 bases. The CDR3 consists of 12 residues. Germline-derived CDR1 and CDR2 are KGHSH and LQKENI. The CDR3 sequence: CASSPRHNEQYF. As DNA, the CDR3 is TGTGCCAGCTCACCACGGCATAACGAGCAGTACTTC.

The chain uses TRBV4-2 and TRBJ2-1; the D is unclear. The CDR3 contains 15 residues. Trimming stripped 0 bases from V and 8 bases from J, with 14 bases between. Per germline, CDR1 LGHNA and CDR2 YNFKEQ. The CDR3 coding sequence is TGTGCCAGCAGCCAAGAGTCCACTCTAGTTGATGAGCAGTTCTTC. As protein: CASSQESTLVDEQFF.

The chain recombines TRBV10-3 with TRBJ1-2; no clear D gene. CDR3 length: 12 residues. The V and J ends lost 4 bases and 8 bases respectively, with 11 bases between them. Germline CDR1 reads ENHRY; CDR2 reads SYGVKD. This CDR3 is CAISVPRGGYTF. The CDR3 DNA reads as TGTGCCATCAGTGTTCCAAGAGGCGGCTACACCTTC.

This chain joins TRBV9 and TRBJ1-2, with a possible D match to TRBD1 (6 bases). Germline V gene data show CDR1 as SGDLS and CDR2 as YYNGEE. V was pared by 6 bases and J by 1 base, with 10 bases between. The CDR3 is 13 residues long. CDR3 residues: CASTEGVNYGYTF. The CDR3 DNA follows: TGTGCCAGCACAGAGGGGGTTAACTATGGCTACACCTTC.

The CDR3 DNA sequence: TGTGCCAGCATTCTGACCCGGGACAGGGGTTTCAGAGAGCAGTTCTTC. Translated, it gives CASILTRDRGFREQFF. The chain joins TRBV2 to TRBJ2-1; TRBD1 matches 10 bases. This CDR3 has 16 amino acids. Per germline, CDR1 SNHLY and CDR2 FYNNEI. With 7 bases clipped from V and 10 bases from J, the junction kept 16 bases outside the gene matches. The complete variable domain, with remaining parts taken from reference TRBV2 and TRBJ2-1, reads EPEVTQTPSHQVTQMGQEVILRCVPISNHLYFYWYRQILGQKVEFLVSFYNNEISEKSEIFDDQFSVERPDGSNFTLKIRSTKLEDSAMYFCASILTRDRGFREQFFGPGTRLTVL.